The rows below give T cell receptor beta chains drawn from one sample of a study of blood T cell repertoires in COVID-19. Repertoires were generated with immunoSEQ multiplex PCR, while TCRdb's copy carries only in-frame clones and drops some. The sample lists approximately 120,000 clones; roughly 72% were seen once. Sequenced input: peripheral blood. The origin of the receptors is a man aged 80 or over with COVID-19, enrolled during active disease. Each CDR3 is given with its conserved first and last residue. The order of the fields is J gene, V gene, D gene, clone size, CDR3 protein, CDR3 DNA. A D gene is named only where the DNA matches it firmly. Some rows mark clone size as missing; the rest say once, few, many or name a class of expanded clone.

j_gene: TRBJ1-1; v_gene: TRBV20-1; d_gene: NA; abundance: NA; CDR3aa: CSAARVTEAFF; CDR3nt: TGCAGTGCAGCCAGGGTCACTGAAGCTTTCTTT
j_gene: TRBJ1-1; v_gene: TRBV5-1; d_gene: TRBD1; abundance: NA; CDR3aa: CASRQTGQGVNTEAFF; CDR3nt: TGCGCCAGCAGGCAAACGGGACAGGGGGTGAACACTGAAGCTTTCTTT
j_gene: TRBJ2-1; v_gene: TRBV6-5; d_gene: NA; abundance: NA; CDR3aa: CASRPTVLPGNEQFF; CDR3nt: TGTGCCAGCAGACCGACAGTTCTTCCAGGTAATGAGCAGTTCTTC
j_gene: TRBJ2-7; v_gene: TRBV3-1/TRBV3-2; d_gene: TRBD1; abundance: NA; CDR3aa: CASSQDRGRGLTYEQYF; CDR3nt: TGTGCCAGCAGCCAAGATCGGGGCAGGGGGCTAACCTACGAGCAGTACTTC
j_gene: TRBJ2-3; v_gene: TRBV6-5; d_gene: NA; abundance: NA; CDR3aa: CASTQLDTDTQYF; CDR3nt: TGTGCCAGCACCCAACTCGACACAGATACGCAGTATTTT
j_gene: TRBJ2-1; v_gene: TRBV2; d_gene: NA; abundance: few; CDR3aa: CANAWSSYNEQFF; CDR3nt: TGTGCCAACGCGTGGAGCTCCTACAATGAGCAGTTCTTC
j_gene: TRBJ1-5; v_gene: TRBV5-6; d_gene: TRBD1; abundance: NA; CDR3aa: CASSGRTGDQPQHF; CDR3nt: TGTGCCAGCAGCGGCCGGACAGGTGATCAGCCCCAGCATTTT
j_gene: TRBJ1-2; v_gene: TRBV28; d_gene: NA; abundance: NA; CDR3aa: CASTDRNYGYTF; CDR3nt: TGTGCCAGTACGGACAGAAACTATGGCTACACCTTC
j_gene: TRBJ1-5; v_gene: TRBV7-2; d_gene: TRBD1; abundance: NA; CDR3aa: CASSLVGRGDQPQHF; CDR3nt: TGTGCCAGCAGCTTAGTAGGCAGGGGGGATCAGCCCCAGCATTTT
j_gene: TRBJ2-7; v_gene: TRBV7-8; d_gene: TRBD1; abundance: NA; CDR3aa: CASRDRGTSYEQYF; CDR3nt: TGTGCCAGCAGAGACAGGGGAACCTCCTACGAGCAGTACTTC
j_gene: TRBJ1-4; v_gene: TRBV28; d_gene: TRBD1; abundance: NA; CDR3aa: CASSFRDSSEAEKLFF; CDR3nt: TGTGCCAGCAGTTTCAGGGACAGCTCGGAAGCTGAAAAACTGTTTTTT
j_gene: TRBJ2-7; v_gene: TRBV6-5; d_gene: TRBD1; abundance: NA; CDR3aa: CASTDRAYEQYF; CDR3nt: TGTGCCAGTACTGACAGGGCGTACGAGCAGTACTTC
j_gene: TRBJ1-2; v_gene: TRBV4-3; d_gene: NA; abundance: NA; CDR3aa: CASSEYRSSYGYTF; CDR3nt: TGCGCCAGCAGCGAATACAGAAGCAGCTATGGCTACACCTTC
j_gene: TRBJ2-3; v_gene: TRBV7-2; d_gene: NA; abundance: NA; CDR3aa: CASSPSVGDTDTQYF; CDR3nt: TGTGCCAGCAGCCCCAGCGTAGGGGACACAGATACGCAGTATTTT
j_gene: TRBJ2-7; v_gene: TRBV4-3; d_gene: NA; abundance: few; CDR3aa: CASPLGLPTSYEQYF; CDR3nt: TGCGCCAGCCCCCTGGGCCTACCCACCTCCTACGAGCAGTACTTC
j_gene: TRBJ2-2; v_gene: TRBV7-3; d_gene: TRBD1; abundance: few; CDR3aa: CASSRGQANTGELFF; CDR3nt: TGTGCCAGCAGCCGGGGACAGGCGAACACCGGGGAGCTGTTTTTT
j_gene: TRBJ2-3; v_gene: TRBV4-1; d_gene: NA; abundance: NA; CDR3aa: CASSPQTRSTDTQYF; CDR3nt: TGCGCCAGCAGCCCTCAGACTAGAAGCACAGATACGCAGTATTTT
j_gene: TRBJ2-7; v_gene: TRBV29-1; d_gene: NA; abundance: NA; CDR3aa: CSVSHSGPRAEQYF; CDR3nt: TGCAGCGTTTCTCATAGCGGCCCCAGGGCCGAGCAGTACTTC
j_gene: TRBJ1-4; v_gene: TRBV15; d_gene: NA; abundance: NA; CDR3aa: CATSREGGKSNEKLFF; CDR3nt: TGTGCCACCAGCAGAGAGGGAGGGAAGTCTAATGAAAAACTGTTTTTT
j_gene: TRBJ1-1; v_gene: TRBV3-1/TRBV3-2; d_gene: NA; abundance: once; CDR3aa: CASSPWGDTEAFF; CDR3nt: TGTGCCAGCAGCCCTTGGGGAGACACTGAAGCTTTCTTT
j_gene: TRBJ1-5; v_gene: TRBV30; d_gene: TRBD1; abundance: NA; CDR3aa: CAWCTGGGNQPQHF; CDR3nt: TGTGCCTGGTGTACAGGGGGCGGAAATCAGCCCCAGCATTTT
j_gene: TRBJ2-2; v_gene: TRBV7-9; d_gene: TRBD2; abundance: NA; CDR3aa: CASSSSGKGGELFF; CDR3nt: TGTGCCAGCAGCTCTAGCGGGAAAGGCGGGGAGCTGTTTTTT
j_gene: TRBJ2-3; v_gene: TRBV7-8; d_gene: TRBD2; abundance: once; CDR3aa: CASSSGGSRASGSTDTQYF; CDR3nt: TGTGCCAGCAGCTCGGGGGGGTCGAGGGCTAGCGGTAGCACAGATACGCAGTATTTT
j_gene: TRBJ2-1; v_gene: TRBV6-2/TRBV6-3; d_gene: NA; abundance: NA; CDR3aa: CASSYVGYEQFF; CDR3nt: TGTGCCAGCAGTTACGTCGGGTATGAGCAGTTCTTC